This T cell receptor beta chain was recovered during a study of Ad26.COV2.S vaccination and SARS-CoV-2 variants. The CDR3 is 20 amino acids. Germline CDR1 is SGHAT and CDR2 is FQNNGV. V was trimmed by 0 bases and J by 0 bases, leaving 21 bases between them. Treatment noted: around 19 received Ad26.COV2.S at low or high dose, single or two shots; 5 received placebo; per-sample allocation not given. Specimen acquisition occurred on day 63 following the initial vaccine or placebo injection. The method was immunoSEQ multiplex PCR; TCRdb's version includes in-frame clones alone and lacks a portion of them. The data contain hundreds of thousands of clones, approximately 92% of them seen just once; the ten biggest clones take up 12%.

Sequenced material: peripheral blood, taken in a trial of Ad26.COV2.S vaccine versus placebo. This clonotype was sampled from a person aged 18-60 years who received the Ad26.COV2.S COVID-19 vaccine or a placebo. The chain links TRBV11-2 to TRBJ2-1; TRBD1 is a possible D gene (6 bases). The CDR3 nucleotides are TGTGCCAGCAGCTTAGATCCAGGGGCAGGGTCCCCTAGCTCCTACAATGAGCAGTTCTTC. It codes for CASSLDPGAGSPSSYNEQFF. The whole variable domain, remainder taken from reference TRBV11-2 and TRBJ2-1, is EAGVAQSPRYKIIEKRQSVAFWCNPISGHATLYWYQQILGQGPKLLIQFQNNGVVDDSQLPKDRFSAERLKGVDSTLKIQPAKLEDSAVYLCASSLDPGAGSPSSYNEQFFGPGTRLTVL.